This TCR beta chain was documented in a study of T-cell reconstitution after alpha-beta-depleted transplantation in children. Study-wide points: Newly made T cells mostly supplied T-cell counts and diversity one year after transplant.

The CDR3 totals 11 residues. This clonotype has a count of ten or more. The antigen remains unidentified. The junction does not match germline at one end; this may be a read error. Preparation of the TCRbeta library was carried out with unique molecular identifiers. In TCRdb, the PCR reads were re-called with MiXCR into one record per CDR3 protein. The data contain about 600,000 distinct CDR3 sequences, 23% of them singletons. Specimen: PBMCs, mostly from graft donor cells, collected 360 days after TCRalphabeta/CD19-depleted stem cell transplant. The receptor was isolated from a boy under three years old who had a stem cell transplant for acute myeloid leukemia, so the T cells may come from the graft donor. The rearrangement links TRBV12-3 or TRBV12-4 to TRBJ1-3, with a weak D call TRBD1 (6 bases). The CDR3 loop is CASSLGDQGNF. The CDR3 DNA reads TGTGCCAGCAGTTTAGGCGATCAGGGGAATTTT.